Sequencing of this T cell receptor beta chain was carried out in a study of cytomegalovirus exposure and HLA in healthy donors. Study results and caveats: Earlier analysis yielded a pattern in which most TCR beta V segments were productive about 90% or about 30% of the time.

Primers included in the PCR were 60 Vbeta and 13 Jbeta primers. Sequenced by immunoSEQ multiplex PCR; TCRdb stores in-frame clones only, minus some. The sample has approximately 150,000 clones, approximately 72% seen once. Concerning this clone itself: Its target is unknown.

V was trimmed by 3 bases and J by 2 bases, leaving 8 bases between them. Germline V gene data show CDR1 as MGHDK and CDR2 as SYGVNS. This CDR3 is built from 14 residues. V usage is TRBV25-1 and J usage is TRBJ2-1, with D perhaps matching TRBD2 (6 bases). This clonotype was obtained from a female donor in good health and CMV-seronegative. The sequenced sample consisted of PBMCs. The CDR3 spells CASSDGGAYNEQFF. The CDR3 DNA reads TGTGCCAGCAGTGATGGCGGGGCCTACAATGAGCAGTTCTTC.